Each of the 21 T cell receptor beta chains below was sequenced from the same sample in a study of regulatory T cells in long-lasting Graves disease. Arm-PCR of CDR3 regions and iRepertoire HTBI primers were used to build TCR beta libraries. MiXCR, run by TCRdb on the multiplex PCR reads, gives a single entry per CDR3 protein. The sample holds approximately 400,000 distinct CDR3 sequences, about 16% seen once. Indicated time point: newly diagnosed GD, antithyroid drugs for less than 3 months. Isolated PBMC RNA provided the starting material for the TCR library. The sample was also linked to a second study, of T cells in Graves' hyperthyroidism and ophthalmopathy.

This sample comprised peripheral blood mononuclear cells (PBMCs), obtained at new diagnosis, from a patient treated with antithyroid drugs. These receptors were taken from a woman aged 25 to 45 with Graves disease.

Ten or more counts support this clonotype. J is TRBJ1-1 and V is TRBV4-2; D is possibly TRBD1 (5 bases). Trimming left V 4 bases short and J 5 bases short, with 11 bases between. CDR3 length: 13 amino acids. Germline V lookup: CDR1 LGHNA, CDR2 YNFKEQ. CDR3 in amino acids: CASSPVGATEAFF. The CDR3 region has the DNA TGTGCCAGCAGCCCCGTAGGGGCTACTGAAGCTTTCTTT.

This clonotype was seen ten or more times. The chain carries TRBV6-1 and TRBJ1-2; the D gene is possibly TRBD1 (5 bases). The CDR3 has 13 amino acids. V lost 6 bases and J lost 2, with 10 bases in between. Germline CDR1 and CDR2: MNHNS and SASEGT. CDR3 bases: TGTGCCAGCAGGGCGGGACGGAACTATGGCTACACCTTC. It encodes CASRAGRNYGYTF.

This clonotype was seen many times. The CDR3 reads CSASQTSGLLTYNEQFF. CDR3 DNA: TGCAGTGCTTCCCAGACTAGCGGACTATTAACCTACAATGAGCAGTTCTTC. V gene TRBV20-1 combines with J gene TRBJ2-1, with TRBD2 identical over 9 bases. V shed 5 bases, J shed 2 bases, and the junction held 13 bases outside the gene matches. Germline V CDR1 and CDR2: DFQATT, SNEGSKA (reference sequence). The CDR3 is 17 amino acids.

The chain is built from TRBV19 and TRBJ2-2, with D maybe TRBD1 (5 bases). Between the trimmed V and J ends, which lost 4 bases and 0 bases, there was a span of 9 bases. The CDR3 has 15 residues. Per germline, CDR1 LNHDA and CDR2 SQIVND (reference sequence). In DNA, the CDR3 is TGTGCCAGTAGTAGACAGCTATCGAACACCGGGGAGCTGTTTTTT. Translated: CASSRQLSNTGELFF.

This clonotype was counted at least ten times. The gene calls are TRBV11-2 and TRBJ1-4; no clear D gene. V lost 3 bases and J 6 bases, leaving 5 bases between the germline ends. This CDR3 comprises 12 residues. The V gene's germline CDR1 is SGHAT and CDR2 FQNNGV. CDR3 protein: CASSFADEKLFF. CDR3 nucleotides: TGTGCCAGCAGCTTTGCGGATGAAAAACTGTTTTTT.

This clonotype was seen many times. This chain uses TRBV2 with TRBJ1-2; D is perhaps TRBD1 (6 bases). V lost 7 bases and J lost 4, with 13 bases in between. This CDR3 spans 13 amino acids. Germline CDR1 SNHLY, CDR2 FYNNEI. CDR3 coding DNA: TGTGCCAGCACCCTCTCGGGGGCCTATGGCTACACCTTC. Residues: CASTLSGAYGYTF.

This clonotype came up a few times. CDR3 DNA sequence: TGTGCCAGCAGTGGGACGGGGGATGAGCAGTTCTTC. Its translation: CASSGTGDEQFF. The gene calls are TRBV9 and TRBJ2-1; tentatively, D is TRBD2 (6 bases). This CDR3 contains 12 residues. Germline values: CDR1 SGDLS, CDR2 YYNGEE. The V end was cut by 5 bases, the J end by 8 bases, with 11 bases between.

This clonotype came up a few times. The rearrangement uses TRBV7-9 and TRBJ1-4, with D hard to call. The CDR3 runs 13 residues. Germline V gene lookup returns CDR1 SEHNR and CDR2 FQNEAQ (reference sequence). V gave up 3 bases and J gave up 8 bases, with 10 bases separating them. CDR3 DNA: TGTGCCAGCAGCTTTGGAGGAACCGAAAAACTGTTTTTT. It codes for CASSFGGTEKLFF.

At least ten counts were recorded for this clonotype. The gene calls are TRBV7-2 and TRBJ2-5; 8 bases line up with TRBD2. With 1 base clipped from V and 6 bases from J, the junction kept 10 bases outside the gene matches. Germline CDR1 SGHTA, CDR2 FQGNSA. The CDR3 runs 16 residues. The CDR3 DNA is TGTGCCAGCAGCTTAGTTGTAAGCGGGAGCTCGAAGACCCAGTACTTC. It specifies CASSLVVSGSSKTQYF. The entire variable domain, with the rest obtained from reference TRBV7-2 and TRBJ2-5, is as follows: GAGVSQSPSNKVTEKGKDVELRCDPISGHTALYWYRQSLGQGLEFLIYFQGNSAPDKSGLPSDRFSAERTGGSVSTLTIQRTQQEDSAVYLCASSLVVSGSSKTQYFGPGTRLLVL.

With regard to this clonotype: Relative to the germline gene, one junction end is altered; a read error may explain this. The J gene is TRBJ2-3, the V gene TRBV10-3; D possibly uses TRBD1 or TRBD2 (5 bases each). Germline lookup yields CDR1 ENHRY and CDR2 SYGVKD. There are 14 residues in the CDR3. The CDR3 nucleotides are TGTGTCATCAGCGGTGGGGTTAGGGACGCTACGCAGTATTTT. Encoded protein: CVISGGVRDATQYF.

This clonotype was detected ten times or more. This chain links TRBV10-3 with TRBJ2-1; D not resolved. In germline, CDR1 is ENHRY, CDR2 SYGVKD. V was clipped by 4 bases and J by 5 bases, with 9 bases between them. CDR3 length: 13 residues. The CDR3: CAISGATNNEQFF. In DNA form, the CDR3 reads TGTGCCATCAGTGGAGCCACGAACAATGAGCAGTTCTTC.

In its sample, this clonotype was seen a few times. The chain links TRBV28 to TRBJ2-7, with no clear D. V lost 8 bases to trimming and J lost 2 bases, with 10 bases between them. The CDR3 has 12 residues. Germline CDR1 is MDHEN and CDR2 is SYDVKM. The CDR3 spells CASLGNAYEQYF. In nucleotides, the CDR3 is TGTGCCAGCCTGGGGAACGCCTACGAGCAGTACTTC.

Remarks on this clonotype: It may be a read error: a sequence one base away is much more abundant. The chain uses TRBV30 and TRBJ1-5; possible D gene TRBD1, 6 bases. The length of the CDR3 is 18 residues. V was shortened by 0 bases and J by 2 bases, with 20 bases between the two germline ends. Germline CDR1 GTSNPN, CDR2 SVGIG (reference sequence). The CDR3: CAWSVPVRRGIGNQPQHF. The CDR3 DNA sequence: TGTGCCTGGAGTGTACCCGTCCGGAGGGGGATTGGCAATCAGCCCCAGCATTTT.

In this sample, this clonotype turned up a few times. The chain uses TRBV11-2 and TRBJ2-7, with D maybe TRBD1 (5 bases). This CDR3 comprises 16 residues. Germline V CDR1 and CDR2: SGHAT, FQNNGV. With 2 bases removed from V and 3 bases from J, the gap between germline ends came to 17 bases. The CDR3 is CASSLRGIGFFYEQYF. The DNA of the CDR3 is TGTGCCAGCAGCTTAAGGGGAATCGGGTTTTTCTACGAGCAGTACTTC. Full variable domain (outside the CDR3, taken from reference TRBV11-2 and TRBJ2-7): EAGVAQSPRYKIIEKRQSVAFWCNPISGHATLYWYQQILGQGPKLLIQFQNNGVVDDSQLPKDRFSAERLKGVDSTLKIQPAKLEDSAVYLCASSLRGIGFFYEQYFGPGTRLTVT.

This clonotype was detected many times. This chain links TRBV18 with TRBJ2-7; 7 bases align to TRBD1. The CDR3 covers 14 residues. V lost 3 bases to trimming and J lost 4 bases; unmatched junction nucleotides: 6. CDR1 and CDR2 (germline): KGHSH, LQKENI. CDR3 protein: CASSPSRQGYEQYF. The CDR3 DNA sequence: TGTGCCAGCTCACCGTCCCGACAGGGATACGAGCAGTACTTC. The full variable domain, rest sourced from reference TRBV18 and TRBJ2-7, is NAGVMQNPRHLVRRRGQEARLRCSPMKGHSHVYWYRQLPEEGLKFMVYLQKENIIDESGMPKERFSAEFPKEGPSILRIQQVVRGDSAAYFCASSPSRQGYEQYFGPGTRLTVT.

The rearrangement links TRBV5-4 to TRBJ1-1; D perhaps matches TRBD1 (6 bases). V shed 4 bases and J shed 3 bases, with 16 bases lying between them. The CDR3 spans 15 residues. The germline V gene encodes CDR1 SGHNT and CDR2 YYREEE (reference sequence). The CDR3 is CASSRIKQGYTEAFF. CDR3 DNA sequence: TGTGCCAGCAGCCGGATAAAACAGGGATACACTGAAGCTTTCTTT.

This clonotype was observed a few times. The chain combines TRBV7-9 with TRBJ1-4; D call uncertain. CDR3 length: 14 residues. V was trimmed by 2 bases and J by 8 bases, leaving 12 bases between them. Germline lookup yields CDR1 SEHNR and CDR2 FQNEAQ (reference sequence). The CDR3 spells CASSLLGFGEKLFF. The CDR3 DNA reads TGTGCCAGCAGCTTATTGGGGTTTGGGGAAAAACTGTTTTTT.

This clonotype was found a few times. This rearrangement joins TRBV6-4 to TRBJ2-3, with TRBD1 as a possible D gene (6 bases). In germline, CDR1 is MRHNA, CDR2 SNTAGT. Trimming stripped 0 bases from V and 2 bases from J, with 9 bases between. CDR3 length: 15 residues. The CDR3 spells CASSDSGAATDTQYF. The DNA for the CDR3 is TGTGCCAGCAGTGACTCGGGGGCGGCCACAGATACGCAGTATTTT.

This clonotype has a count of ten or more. The CDR3 region is CASSHRQGSTNEKLFF. Here the CDR3 DNA reads TGCGCCAGCAGCCACCGACAGGGGTCAACTAATGAAAAACTGTTTTTT. The chain joins TRBV5-1 to TRBJ1-4; 8 nucleotides line up with TRBD1. This CDR3 comprises 16 residues. Germline CDR1 is SGHRS and CDR2 is YFSETQ. The V and J ends lost 4 bases and 0 bases, in that order; junction bases with no gene match: 5.

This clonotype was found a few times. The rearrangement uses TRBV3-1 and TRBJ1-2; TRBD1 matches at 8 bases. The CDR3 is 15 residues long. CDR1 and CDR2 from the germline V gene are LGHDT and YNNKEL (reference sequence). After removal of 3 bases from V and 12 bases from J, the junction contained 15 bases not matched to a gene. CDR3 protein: CASSHPLDRGQLHTF. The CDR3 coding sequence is TGTGCCAGCAGCCACCCTCTAGACAGGGGCCAACTACACACCTTC.

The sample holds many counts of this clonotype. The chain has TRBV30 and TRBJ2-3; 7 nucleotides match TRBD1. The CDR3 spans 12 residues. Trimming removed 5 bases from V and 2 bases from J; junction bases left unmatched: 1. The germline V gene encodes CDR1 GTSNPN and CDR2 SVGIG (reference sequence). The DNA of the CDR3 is TGTGCCTGGGGGACAGCCACAGATACGCAGTATTTT. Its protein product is CAWGTATDTQYF.